Listed below are T cell receptor beta chains from one sample, sequenced in a study of T cells in Graves' hyperthyroidism and ophthalmopathy. One entry per CDR3 protein, called by TCRdb with MiXCR from the multiplex PCR reads. The sample consists of just under 750,000 distinct CDR3 sequences, about 35% of them appearing once. Sequenced sample: blood. These receptors all come from a woman between 40 and 55 years old with Graves' hyperthyroidism. CDR3s leave out the opening cysteine and the closing phenylalanine or tryptophan. The size entry is marked missing in some rows and otherwise reads once, few, many or a size class.

V gene,J gene,clone size,CDR3 protein
TRBV4-2,TRBJ2-5,many,ASSQGGQGGPETQY
TRBV12-3/TRBV12-4,TRBJ2-7,.,ASSVRQGGHEQY
TRBV14,TRBJ2-6,.,ASSQVPG
TRBV2,TRBJ2-7,.,ASSDEGGYEQY
TRBV12-3/TRBV12-4,TRBJ1-1,few,ASSSTGETEAF
TRBV7-9,TRBJ2-7,.,ASSQSGASSYEQY
TRBV20-1,TRBJ2-7,many,SAKGLSYEQY
TRBV2,TRBJ2-7,many,ASSDRGSYEQY
TRBV10-3,TRBJ2-7,.,AISEKVDRNYEQY
TRBV6-1,TRBJ2-5,few,ASSGPPGQRYQETQY
TRBV20-1,TRBJ2-6,many,SASSLGSYSGANVLT
TRBV7-9,TRBJ2-7,.,ASSPGTGMYEQY
TRBV2,TRBJ1-5,many,ASSGGYGNQPQH
TRBV7-9,TRBJ1-1,few,AGFIINGSTEAF
TRBV10-3,TRBJ2-7,.,ASSLRTSGSDEQY
TRBV10-2,TRBJ1-6,many,ASSESGASPLH
TRBV19,TRBJ2-7,few,ASLGTGAYEQY
TRBV12-3/TRBV12-4,TRBJ1-5,many,ASSFFEDQPQH
TRBV19,TRBJ1-5,many,ASWDRAQPQH
TRBV7-9,TRBJ1-2,.,ASSLVSGGTYYGYT
TRBV5-1,TRBJ2-7,.,ASRITGNQNYEQY
TRBV12-3/TRBV12-4,TRBJ1-2,many,ASSPRPYGYT
TRBV4-2,TRBJ2-7,many,ASSRGTDNYEQY
TRBV5-8,TRBJ2-7,many,ASSWTWAPGDEQY
TRBV5-1,TRBJ2-7,few,ASSLAGQGAYEQY
TRBV7-2,TRBJ1-2,few,ASSQERNRAYGYT
TRBV7-2,TRBJ2-7,many,ASSFRVLGDEQY
TRBV29-1,TRBJ2-5,.,SVEGVGFLIGQETQY
TRBV2,TRBJ1-2,many,ASSEATGVGYT
TRBV4-1,TRBJ1-1,.,ASSARTFYRAQNTEAF
TRBV5-6,TRBJ1-2,few,ASTYGGSNYGYT
TRBV7-8,TRBJ1-4,.,ASSLAGANGKLF
TRBV9,TRBJ2-7,few,ASSPSGTAQYEQY
TRBV12-5,TRBJ1-1,.,ASGPGVNTEAF
TRBV7-2,TRBJ2-5,many,ASRGSASGTSMETQY
TRBV6-5,TRBJ1-5,few,ASSFGFNQPQH
TRBV2,TRBJ2-1,.,ASSGLGTYNEQF
TRBV6-1,TRBJ2-2,.,ASNDRDGELF
TRBV7-2,TRBJ2-7,.,ASSLARGGYEQY
TRBV3-1,TRBJ2-7,few,ASSPPYRGEQY
TRBV5-4,TRBJ2-5,many,ASTQGMGETQY
TRBV4-1,TRBJ2-7,.,ASSQGDVAGFISYEQY
TRBV7-9,TRBJ1-4,many,ASSTDRSWGEKLF
TRBV2,TRBJ2-2,many,ASFDRGWTGELF